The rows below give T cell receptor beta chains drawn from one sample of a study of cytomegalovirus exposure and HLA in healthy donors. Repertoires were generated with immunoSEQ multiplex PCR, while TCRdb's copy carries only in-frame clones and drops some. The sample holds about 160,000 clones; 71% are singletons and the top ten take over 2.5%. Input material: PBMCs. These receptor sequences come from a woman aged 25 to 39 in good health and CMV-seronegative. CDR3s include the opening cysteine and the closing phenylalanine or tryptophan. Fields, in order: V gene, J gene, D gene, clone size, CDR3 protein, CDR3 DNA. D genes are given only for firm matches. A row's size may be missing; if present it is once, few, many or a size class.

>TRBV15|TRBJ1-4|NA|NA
CATSARRNEKLFF
TGTGCCACCAGCGCTCGGAGGAATGAAAAACTGTTTTTT
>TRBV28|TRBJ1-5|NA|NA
CASSLGQPQHF
TGTGCCAGCAGTTTAGGCCAGCCCCAGCATTTT
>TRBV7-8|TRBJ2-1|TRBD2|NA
CASSRPFSGRANNEQFF
TGTGCCAGCAGCCGGCCTTTTAGCGGGAGGGCAAACAATGAGCAGTTCTTC
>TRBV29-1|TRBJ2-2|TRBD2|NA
CSVAGGLDRLSTGELFF
TGCAGCGTTGCGGGGGGGTTGGACAGACTATCCACCGGGGAGCTGTTTTTT
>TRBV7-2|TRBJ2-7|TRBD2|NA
CASSTHWGGIGQYF
TGTGCCAGCAGCACCCATTGGGGGGGGATCGGGCAGTACTTC
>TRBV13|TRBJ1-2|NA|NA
CASRIAGSSWGYGYTF
TGTGCCAGCAGGATAGCGGGGAGCAGTTGGGGCTATGGCTACACCTTC
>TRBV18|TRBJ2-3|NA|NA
CASSPFRGQLEPDTQYF
TGTGCCAGCTCACCCTTTCGCGGACAGCTTGAACCAGATACGCAGTATTTT
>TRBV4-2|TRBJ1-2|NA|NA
CASSQTTGPTALYGYTF
TGTGCCAGCAGCCAAACAACGGGTCCAACGGCCCTCTATGGCTACACCTTC
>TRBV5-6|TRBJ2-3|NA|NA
CASSPGVDLKDTQYF
TGTGCCAGCAGCCCAGGGGTGGATTTGAAAGATACGCAGTATTTT
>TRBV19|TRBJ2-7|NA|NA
CASSMYGESSYEQYF
TGTGCCAGTAGTATGTACGGGGAGAGCTCCTACGAGCAGTACTTC
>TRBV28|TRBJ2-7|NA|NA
CASSRGAELKQYF
TGTGCCAGCAGCCGAGGTGCGGAACTGAAGCAGTACTTC
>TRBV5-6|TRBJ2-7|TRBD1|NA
CASSTRDRVGYEQYF
TGTGCCAGCAGCACCCGGGACAGGGTAGGCTACGAGCAGTACTTC
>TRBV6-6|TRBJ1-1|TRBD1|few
CASTDRVVTEAFF
TGTGCCAGTACGGACAGGGTCGTCACTGAAGCTTTCTTT
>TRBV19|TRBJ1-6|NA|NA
CASTLELAYNSPLHF
TGTGCCAGTACGTTGGAGTTGGCCTATAATTCACCCCTCCACTTT
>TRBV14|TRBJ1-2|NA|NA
CASSSGLGYTF
TGTGCCAGCAGCTCAGGGCTTGGCTACACCTTC
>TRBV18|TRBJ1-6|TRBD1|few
CASTGTGESPLHF
TGTGCCAGCACCGGGACAGGGGAATCACCCCTCCACTTT
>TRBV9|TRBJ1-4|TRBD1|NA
CASSVSDRGEKLFF
TGTGCCAGCAGCGTATCAGACAGGGGTGAAAAACTGTTTTTT
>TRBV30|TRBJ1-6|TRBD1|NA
CAWSAGQINSPLHF
TGTGCCTGGAGTGCGGGACAGATTAATTCACCCCTCCACTTT
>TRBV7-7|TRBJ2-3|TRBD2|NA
CASSLGGADTQYF
TGTGCCAGCAGCTTGGGGGGGGCAGATACGCAGTATTTT
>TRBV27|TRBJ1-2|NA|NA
CASSLSIRGVYGYTF
TGTGCCAGCAGTTTATCAATCAGGGGCGTCTATGGCTACACCTTC
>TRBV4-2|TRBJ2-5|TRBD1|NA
CASSQMSGGRETQYF
TGTGCCAGCAGCCAAATGTCAGGGGGCCGAGAGACCCAGTACTTC
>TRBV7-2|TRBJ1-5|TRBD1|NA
CASREKWDRDQPQHF
TGTGCCAGCAGGGAAAAGTGGGACAGGGATCAGCCCCAGCATTTT
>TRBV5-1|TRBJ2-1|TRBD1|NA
CASSSGQGAYNEQFF
TGCGCCAGCAGCTCAGGACAGGGGGCATACAATGAGCAGTTCTTC
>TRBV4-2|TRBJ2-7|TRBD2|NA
CASSQGEGGSHEQYF
TGTGCCAGCAGCCAAGGGGAGGGCGGGAGTCACGAGCAGTACTTC
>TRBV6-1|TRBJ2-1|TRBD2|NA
CASTRRTSTYNEQFF
TGTGCCAGCACCCGCCGGACTAGCACCTACAATGAGCAGTTCTTC
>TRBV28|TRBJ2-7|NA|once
CASSFPDRATTYEQYF
TGTGCCAGCAGTTTTCCGGACAGAGCGACAACCTACGAGCAGTACTTC
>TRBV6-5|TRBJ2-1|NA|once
CASSKTNFYNEQFF
TGTGCCAGCAGCAAGACAAATTTCTACAATGAGCAGTTCTTC
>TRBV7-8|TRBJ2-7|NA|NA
CASTAQGQGGEQYF
TGTGCCAGCACTGCCCAGGGGCAGGGTGGCGAGCAGTACTTC
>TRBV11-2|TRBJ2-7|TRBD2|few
CASSYGLAPTYEQYF
TGTGCCAGCAGCTACGGACTAGCTCCTACCTACGAGCAGTACTTC
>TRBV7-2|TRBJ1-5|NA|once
CASSFSGQPQHF
TGTGCCAGCAGCTTCAGTGGCCAGCCCCAGCATTTT
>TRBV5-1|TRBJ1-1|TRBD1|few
CASSPDRADTEAFF
TGCGCCAGCAGCCCTGACAGGGCGGACACTGAAGCTTTCTTT
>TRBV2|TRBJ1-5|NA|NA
CASGNTPGGGNQPQHF
TGTGCCAGCGGTAATACCCCCGGAGGGGGCAATCAGCCCCAGCATTTT
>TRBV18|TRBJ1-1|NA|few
CASSPEVLMNTEAFF
TGTGCCAGCTCACCAGAGGTACTCATGAACACTGAAGCTTTCTTT
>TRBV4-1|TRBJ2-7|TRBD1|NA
CASRQTTGGDEQYF
TGCGCCAGCAGACAAACAACAGGGGGCGACGAGCAGTACTTC
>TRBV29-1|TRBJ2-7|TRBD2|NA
CSVDSGSGIEQYF
TGCAGCGTTGATTCGGGTAGCGGGATCGAGCAGTACTTC
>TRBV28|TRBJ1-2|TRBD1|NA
CASSSAGTAPYGYTF
TGTGCCAGCAGTTCCGCCGGGACAGCGCCCTATGGCTACACCTTC
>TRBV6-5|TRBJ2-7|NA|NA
CASSPTGAYEQYF
TGTGCCAGCAGCCCAACGGGGGCCTACGAGCAGTACTTC
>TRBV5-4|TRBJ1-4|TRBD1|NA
CASSVNRDRNEKLFF
TGTGCCAGCAGCGTCAACCGGGACAGAAATGAAAAACTGTTTTTT
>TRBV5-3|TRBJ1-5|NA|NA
CARSYSHRDGQPQHF
TGTGCCAGAAGCTACTCCCACAGGGATGGCCAGCCCCAGCATTTT
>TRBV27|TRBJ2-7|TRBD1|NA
CASSSGTAREQYF
TGTGCCAGCAGTTCGGGGACAGCTCGCGAGCAGTACTTC
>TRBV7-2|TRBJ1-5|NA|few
CASSTEKNQPQHF
TGTGCCAGCAGCACCGAGAAAAATCAGCCCCAGCATTTT
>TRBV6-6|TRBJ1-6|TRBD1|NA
CASSSPGQGFTLHF
TGTGCCAGCAGTTCTCCGGGACAGGGGTTCACCCTCCACTTT
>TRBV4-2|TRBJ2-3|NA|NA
CASSLLTDTQYF
TGTGCCAGCAGCCTACTAACAGATACGCAGTATTTT
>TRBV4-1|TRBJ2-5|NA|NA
CASSQGGQLQETQYF
TGCGCCAGCAGCCAAGGCGGACAGCTCCAAGAGACCCAGTACTTC
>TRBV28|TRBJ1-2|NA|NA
CASCRDFGYTF
TGTGCCAGCTGTCGGGATTTTGGCTACACCTTC